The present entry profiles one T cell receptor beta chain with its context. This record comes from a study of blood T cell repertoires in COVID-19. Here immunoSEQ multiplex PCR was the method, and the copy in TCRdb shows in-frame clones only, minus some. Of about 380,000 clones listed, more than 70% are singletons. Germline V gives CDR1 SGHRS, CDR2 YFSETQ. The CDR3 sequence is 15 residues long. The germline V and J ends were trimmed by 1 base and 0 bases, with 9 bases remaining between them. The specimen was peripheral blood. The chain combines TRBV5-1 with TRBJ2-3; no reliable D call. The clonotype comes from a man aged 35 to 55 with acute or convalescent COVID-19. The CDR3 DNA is TGCGCCAGCAGCTTGACACACCCTAGCACAGATACGCAGTATTTT. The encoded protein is CASSLTHPSTDTQYF.